This TCR beta chain comes out of a study of T cell changes during pregnancy in multiple sclerosis. Method: immunoSEQ multiplex PCR; TCRdb's copy keeps in-frame clones and lacks some. The sample records 85,000 to 120,000 clones, around 90% being singletons. V lost 0 bases and J 0 bases, leaving 5 bases between the germline ends. Germline CDR1 and CDR2: SGDLS and YYNGEE. This CDR3 region has 14 residues. This specimen was peripheral blood, taken before pregnancy. This chain uses TRBV9 with TRBJ2-3, with unresolved D. This TCR was recovered from a female donor with multiple sclerosis, enrolled in a pregnancy study. The CDR3 DNA follows: TGTGCCAGCAGCGTAGCTCCCAGCACAGATACGCAGTATTTT. Encoded protein: CASSVAPSTDTQYF.